A selection of T cell receptor beta chains follows, all from one sample in a study of a mutant IDH1 vaccine in newly diagnosed glioma. Measured with immunoSEQ multiplex PCR; TCRdb has only the in-frame clones, and not every one. The sample includes approximately 50,000 clones, 86% of them seen just once. Their antigens are not known. Sample: PBMCs, taken from a glioma patient whose treatment included an IDH1 peptide vaccine. These receptors all come from a man aged 35 to 55 with glioma. The CDR3 runs from the conserved cysteine through the conserved F or W. The D gene is left open where the match is weak. Clone size appears in some rows only: once, few, many, or a class for an expanded clone.

>-|once|TRBJ2-5|TRBV4-3
TGCGCCAGCAGCCCATCCACAGGAATCCAAGAGACCCAGTACTTC
CASSPSTGIQETQYF
>TRBD1|-|TRBJ2-5|TRBV4-3
TGCGCCAGCACTCGGACAGGGAGCTCCCAAGAGACCCAGTACTTC
CASTRTGSSQETQYF
>-|-|TRBJ1-5|TRBV19
TGTGCCAGTAGTATCCAAGAAGGCCAGCCCCAGCATTTT
CASSIQEGQPQHF
>TRBD2|-|TRBJ2-7|TRBV10-3
TGTGCCAGCGGGACTAGCGGCTACGAGCAGTACTTC
CASGTSGYEQYF
>-|-|TRBJ1-1|TRBV18
TGTGCCAGCTTCCTCAAAGGCCCTCGGAACACTGAAGCTTTCTTT
CASFLKGPRNTEAFF
>-|-|TRBJ1-3|TRBV29-1
TGCAGCGTAGCTCACCACGGCTCTGGAAACACCATATATTTT
CSVAHHGSGNTIYF
>-|-|TRBJ1-2|TRBV7-8
TGTGCCAGCAGCTTAGGCATCGATGGCTACACCTTC
CASSLGIDGYTF
>-|-|TRBJ1-3|TRBV18
TGTGCCAGCTCACCGTCGGATGGAGGCGGAAACACCATATATTTT
CASSPSDGGGNTIYF
>-|-|TRBJ2-3|TRBV4-1
TGCGCCAGCAGCCGAACCGGGGTCCCAGATACGCAGTATTTT
CASSRTGVPDTQYF
>-|-|TRBJ1-3|TRBV4-1
TGCGCCAGCAGCCAAGATCTCCGAGCCTCTGGAAACACCATATATTTT
CASSQDLRASGNTIYF
>TRBD2|-|TRBJ2-1|TRBV2
TGTGCCAGCAATAAGGGACTAGCGGGAGGAAATGAGCAGTTCTTC
CASNKGLAGGNEQFF
>TRBD2|-|TRBJ2-1|TRBV5-1
TGCGCCAGCAGATCACTAGCGGGACCCTCAAATGAGCAGTTCTTC
CASRSLAGPSNEQFF
>TRBD2|-|TRBJ2-7|TRBV28
TGTGCCAGCAGTTGGCGGGGGGCGGGAGTGTATAGCTCCTACGAGCAGTACTTC
CASSWRGAGVYSSYEQYF
>TRBD1|-|TRBJ2-7|TRBV28
TGTGCCACCTTGACAGGGGGAACCTACGAGCAGTACTTC
CATLTGGTYEQYF
>-|once|TRBJ2-7|TRBV9
TGTGCCAGCAGCGTAAACGGGGATGCCCTATACGAGCAGTACTTC
CASSVNGDALYEQYF
>TRBD2|-|TRBJ2-7|TRBV5-8
TGTGCCAGCAACCTAGCGGGAACCTACGAGCAGTACTTC
CASNLAGTYEQYF
>TRBD1|-|TRBJ1-1|TRBV5-4
TGTGCCAGCAGCTTGGTAGCAGGGGGGGGGAACACTGAAGCTTTCTTT
CASSLVAGGGNTEAFF
>-|few|TRBJ2-7|TRBV15
TGTGCCACCAGCAGAGACAATCTGGGCGCCGTGCAGTACTTC
CATSRDNLGAVQYF
>TRBD1|once|TRBJ2-7|TRBV4-1
TGCGCCAGCAGCCCTATTCCGGGACAGGTCTACGAGCAGTACTTC
CASSPIPGQVYEQYF
>TRBD1|-|TRBJ1-2|TRBV6-6
TGTGCCAGCCGGGATTTCAGGGGGGTATATGGCTACACCTTC
CASRDFRGVYGYTF
>-|-|TRBJ1-5|TRBV21-1
TGTGCCAGCAGCAAGGGACTACGGTATCAGCCCCAGCATTTT
CASSKGLRYQPQHF
>-|-|TRBJ2-7|TRBV29-1
TGCAGCTACAGGGAGACCTCCTACGAGCAGTACTTC
CSYRETSYEQYF
>-|few|TRBJ1-3|TRBV18
TGTGCCAGCTCATGGGGATCAGGAGAGTTCTCTGGAAACACCATATATTTT
CASSWGSGEFSGNTIYF
>-|-|TRBJ2-7|TRBV6-1
TGTGCCAGCAGTGAATTCCCCGGGAACTCCTACGAGCAGTACTTC
CASSEFPGNSYEQYF
>-|-|TRBJ2-7|TRBV27
TGTGCCAGCAGTTCCTTAGGGGAGCAGTACTTC
CASSSLGEQYF
>TRBD1|few|TRBJ1-1|TRBV27
TGTGCCAGCAGACCACAGGGGAAGAACACTGAAGCTTTCTTT
CASRPQGKNTEAFF
>-|-|TRBJ2-2|TRBV25-1
TGTGCCAGCAAAAGCTTTCTGGCGAGCGGAGAGAACACCGGGGAGCTGTTTTTT
CASKSFLASGENTGELFF
>-|-|TRBJ2-7|TRBV19
TGTGCCAGTAGTATAACGGCAGTCCAGGGTGCTCCCTACGAGCAGTACTTC
CASSITAVQGAPYEQYF
>-|-|TRBJ2-1|TRBV10-1
TGCGCCAGCAGTGAGGGGTGGAGGCCCCTAACGAACAATGAGCAGTTCTTC
CASSEGWRPLTNNEQFF
>TRBD1|-|TRBJ1-2|TRBV7-2
TGTGCCAGCAGCTTACGGGACAGGGGGGCGGGCTATGGCTACACCTTC
CASSLRDRGAGYGYTF
>TRBD2|-|TRBJ2-7|TRBV7-3
TGTGCCAGCAGCTTATCCGGCGGGGGAATCTACGAGCAGTACTTC
CASSLSGGGIYEQYF
>-|-|TRBJ2-4|TRBV5-1
TGCGCCAGCAGCTTGGTGGGGGCTGGAGCCAAAAACATTCAGTACTTC
CASSLVGAGAKNIQYF
>-|once|TRBJ1-2|TRBV5-1
TGCGCCAGCAGCTTGGCCTTTTATGGTTACTATGGCTACACCTTC
CASSLAFYGYYGYTF
>-|-|TRBJ2-5|TRBV19
TGTGCCAGTAGTAGAGTACTAGGGGTGGAGACCCAGTACTTC
CASSRVLGVETQYF
>-|-|TRBJ2-3|TRBV4-3
TGCGCCAGCAGCCCTGATTATTCCGGATGGGGCGGCACAGATACGCAGTATTTT
CASSPDYSGWGGTDTQYF
>TRBD1|-|TRBJ2-2|TRBV4-2
TGTGCCAGCAGCCCGACAGGGGTAAGGACCGGGGAGCTGTTTTTT
CASSPTGVRTGELFF
>-|-|TRBJ1-1|TRBV5-1
TGCGCCAGCAGCTTGGCCGTCCGGACAGAAGCTTTCTTT
CASSLAVRTEAFF